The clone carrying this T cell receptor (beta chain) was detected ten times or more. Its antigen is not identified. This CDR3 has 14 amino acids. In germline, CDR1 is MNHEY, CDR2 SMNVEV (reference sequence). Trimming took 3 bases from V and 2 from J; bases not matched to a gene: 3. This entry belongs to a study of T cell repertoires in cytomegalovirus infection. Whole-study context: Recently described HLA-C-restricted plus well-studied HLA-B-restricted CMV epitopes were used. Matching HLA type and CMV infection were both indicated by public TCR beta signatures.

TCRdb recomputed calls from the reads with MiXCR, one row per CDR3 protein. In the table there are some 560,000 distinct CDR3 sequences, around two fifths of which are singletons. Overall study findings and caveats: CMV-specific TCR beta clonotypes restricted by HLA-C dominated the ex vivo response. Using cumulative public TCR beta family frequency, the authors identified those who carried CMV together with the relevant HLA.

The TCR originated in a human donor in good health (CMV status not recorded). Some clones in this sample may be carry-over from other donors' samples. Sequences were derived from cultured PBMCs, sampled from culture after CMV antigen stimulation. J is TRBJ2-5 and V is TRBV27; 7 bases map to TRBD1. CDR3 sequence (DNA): TGTGCCAGCAGTTTCCGGGACAGACAAGAGACCCAGTACTTC. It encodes CASSFRDRQETQYF.